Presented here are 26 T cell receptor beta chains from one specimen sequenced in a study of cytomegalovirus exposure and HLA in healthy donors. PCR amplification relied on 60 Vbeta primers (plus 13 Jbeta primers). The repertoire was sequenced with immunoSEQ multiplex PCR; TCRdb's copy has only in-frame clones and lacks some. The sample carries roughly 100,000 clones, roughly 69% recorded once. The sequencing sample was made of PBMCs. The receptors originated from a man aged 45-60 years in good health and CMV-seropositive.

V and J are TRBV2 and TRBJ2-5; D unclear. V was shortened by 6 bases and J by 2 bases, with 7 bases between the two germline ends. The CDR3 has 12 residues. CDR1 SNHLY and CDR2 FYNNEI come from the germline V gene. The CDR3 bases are TGTGCCAGCAGGCTAATACAAGAGACCCAGTACTTC. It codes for CASRLIQETQYF.

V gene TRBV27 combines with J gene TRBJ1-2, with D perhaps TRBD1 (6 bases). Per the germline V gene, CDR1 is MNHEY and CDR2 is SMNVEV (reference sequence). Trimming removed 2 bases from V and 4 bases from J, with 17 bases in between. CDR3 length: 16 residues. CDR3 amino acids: CASSLGEGGGLYGYTF. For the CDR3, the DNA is TGTGCCAGCAGTTTAGGGGAAGGGGGGGGCCTCTATGGCTACACCTTC.

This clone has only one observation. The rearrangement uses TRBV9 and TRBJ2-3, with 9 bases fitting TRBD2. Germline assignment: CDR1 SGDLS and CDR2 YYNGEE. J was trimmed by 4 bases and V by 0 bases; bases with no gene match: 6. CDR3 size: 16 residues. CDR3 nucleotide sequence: TGTGCCAGCAGCGTAGGTAGCGGGGGCAGTTCAGATACGCAGTATTTT. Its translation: CASSVGSGGSSDTQYF.

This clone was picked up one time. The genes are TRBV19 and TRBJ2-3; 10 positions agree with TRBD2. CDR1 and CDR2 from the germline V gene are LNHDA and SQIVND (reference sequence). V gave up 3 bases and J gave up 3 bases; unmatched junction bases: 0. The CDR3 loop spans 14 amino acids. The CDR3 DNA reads TGTGCCAGTAGTATGACTAGCGGGACAGATACGCAGTATTTT. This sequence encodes CASSMTSGTDTQYF.

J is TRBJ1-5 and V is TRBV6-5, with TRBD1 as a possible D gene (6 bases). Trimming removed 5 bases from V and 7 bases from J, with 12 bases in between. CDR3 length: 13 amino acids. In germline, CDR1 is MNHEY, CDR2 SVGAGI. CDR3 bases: TGTGCCAGCAGTGTAGACAGGTTACAGCCCCAGCATTTT. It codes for CASSVDRLQPQHF.

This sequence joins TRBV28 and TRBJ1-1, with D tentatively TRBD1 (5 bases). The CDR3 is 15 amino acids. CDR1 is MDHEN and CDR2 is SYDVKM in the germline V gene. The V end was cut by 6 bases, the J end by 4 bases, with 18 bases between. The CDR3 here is CASRPRAGRGTEAFF. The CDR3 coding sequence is TGTGCCAGCAGACCCCGGGCAGGGAGGGGCACTGAAGCTTTCTTT.

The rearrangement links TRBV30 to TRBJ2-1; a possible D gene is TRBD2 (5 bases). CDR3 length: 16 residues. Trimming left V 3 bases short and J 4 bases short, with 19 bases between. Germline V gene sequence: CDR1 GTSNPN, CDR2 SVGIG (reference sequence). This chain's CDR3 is CAWRSREAAQYNEQFF. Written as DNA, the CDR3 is TGTGCCTGGAGGAGCAGAGAAGCGGCTCAGTACAATGAGCAGTTCTTC. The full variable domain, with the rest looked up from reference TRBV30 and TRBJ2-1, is SQTIHQWPATLVQPVGSPLSLECTVEGTSNPNLYWYRQAAGRGLQLLFYSVGIGQISSEVPQNLSASRPQDRQFILSSKKLLLSDSGFYLCAWRSREAAQYNEQFFGPGTRLTVL.

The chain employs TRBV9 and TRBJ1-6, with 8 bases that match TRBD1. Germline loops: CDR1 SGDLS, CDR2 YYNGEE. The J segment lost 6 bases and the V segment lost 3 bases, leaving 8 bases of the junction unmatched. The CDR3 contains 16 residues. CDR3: CASSATAGQANSPLHF. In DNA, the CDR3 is TGTGCCAGCAGCGCGACGGCGGGACAGGCTAATTCACCCCTCCACTTT.

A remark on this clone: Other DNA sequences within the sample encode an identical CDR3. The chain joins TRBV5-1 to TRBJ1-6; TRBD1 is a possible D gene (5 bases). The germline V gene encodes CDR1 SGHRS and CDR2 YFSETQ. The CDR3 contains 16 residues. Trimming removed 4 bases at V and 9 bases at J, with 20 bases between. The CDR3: CASSNRDSDVGSPLHF. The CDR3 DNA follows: TGCGCCAGCAGCAATCGGGACTCCGATGTCGGTTCACCCCTCCACTTT. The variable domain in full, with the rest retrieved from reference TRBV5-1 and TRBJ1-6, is KAGVTQTPRYLIKTRGQQVTLSCSPISGHRSVSWYQQTPGQGLQFLFEYFSETQRNKGNFPGRFSGRQFSNSRSEMNVSTLELGDSALYLCASSNRDSDVGSPLHFGNGTRLTVT.

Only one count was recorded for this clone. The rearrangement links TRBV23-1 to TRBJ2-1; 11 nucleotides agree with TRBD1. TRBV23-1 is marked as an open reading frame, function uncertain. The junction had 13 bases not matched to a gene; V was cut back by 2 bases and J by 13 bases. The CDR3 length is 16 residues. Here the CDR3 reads CASSQPGDRGGLVQFF. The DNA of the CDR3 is TGCGCCAGCAGTCAACCGGGGGACAGGGGGGGACTAGTTCAGTTCTTC.

CDR3 DNA sequence: TGTGCCAGCAGCTTGGTGGCTAGCGGGAGTGGCACAGATACGCAGTATTTT. It encodes CASSLVASGSGTDTQYF. The V call is TRBV5-6, the J call TRBJ2-3, with 10 bases matching TRBD2. The CDR3 contains 17 residues. Per germline, CDR1 SGHDT and CDR2 YYEEEE. V gave up 0 bases and J gave up 1 base; unmatched junction bases: 5.

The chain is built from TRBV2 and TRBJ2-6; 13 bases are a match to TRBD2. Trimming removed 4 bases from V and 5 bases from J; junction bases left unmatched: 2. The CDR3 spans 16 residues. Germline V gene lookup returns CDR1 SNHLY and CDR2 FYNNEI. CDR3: CASSGTSGSRANVLTF. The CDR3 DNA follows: TGTGCCAGCAGTGGGACTAGCGGGAGCAGGGCCAACGTCCTGACTTTC. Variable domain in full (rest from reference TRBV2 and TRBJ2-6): EPEVTQTPSHQVTQMGQEVILRCVPISNHLYFYWYRQILGQKVEFLVSFYNNEISEKSEIFDDQFSVERPDGSNFTLKIRSTKLEDSAMYFCASSGTSGSRANVLTFGAGSRLTVL.

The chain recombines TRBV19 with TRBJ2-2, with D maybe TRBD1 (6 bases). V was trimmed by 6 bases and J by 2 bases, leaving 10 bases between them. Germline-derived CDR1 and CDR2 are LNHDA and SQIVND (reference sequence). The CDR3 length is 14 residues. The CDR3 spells CASRTGVNTGELFF. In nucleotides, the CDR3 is TGTGCCAGTAGGACAGGCGTAAACACCGGGGAGCTGTTTTTT.

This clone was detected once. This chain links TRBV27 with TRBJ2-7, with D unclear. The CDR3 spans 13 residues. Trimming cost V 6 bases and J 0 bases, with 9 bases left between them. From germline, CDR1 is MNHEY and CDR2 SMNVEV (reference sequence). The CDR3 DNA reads TGTGCCAGCAGAGCCGGGTCCTCCTACGAGCAGTACTTC. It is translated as CASRAGSSYEQYF.

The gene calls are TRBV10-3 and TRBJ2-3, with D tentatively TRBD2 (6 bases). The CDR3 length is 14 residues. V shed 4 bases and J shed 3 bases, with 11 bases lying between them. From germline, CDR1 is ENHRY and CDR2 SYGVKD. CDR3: CAISVAGTTDTQYF. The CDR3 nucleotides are TGTGCCATCAGTGTCGCGGGAACTACAGATACGCAGTATTTT.

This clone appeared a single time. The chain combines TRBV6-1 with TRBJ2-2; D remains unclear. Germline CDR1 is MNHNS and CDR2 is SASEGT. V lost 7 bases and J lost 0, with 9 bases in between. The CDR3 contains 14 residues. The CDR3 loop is CASTVLANTGELFF. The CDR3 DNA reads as TGTGCCAGCACCGTACTCGCGAACACCGGGGAGCTGTTTTTT.

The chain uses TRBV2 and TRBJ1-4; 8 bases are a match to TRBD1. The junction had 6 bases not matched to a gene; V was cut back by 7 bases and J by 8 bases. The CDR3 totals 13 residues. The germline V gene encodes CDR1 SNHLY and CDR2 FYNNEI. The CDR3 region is CASKGTGGEKLFF. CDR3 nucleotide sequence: TGTGCCAGCAAAGGGACAGGAGGAGAAAAACTGTTTTTT. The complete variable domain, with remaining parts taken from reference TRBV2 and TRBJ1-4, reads EPEVTQTPSHQVTQMGQEVILRCVPISNHLYFYWYRQILGQKVEFLVSFYNNEISEKSEIFDDQFSVERPDGSNFTLKIRSTKLEDSAMYFCASKGTGGEKLFFGSGTQLSVL.

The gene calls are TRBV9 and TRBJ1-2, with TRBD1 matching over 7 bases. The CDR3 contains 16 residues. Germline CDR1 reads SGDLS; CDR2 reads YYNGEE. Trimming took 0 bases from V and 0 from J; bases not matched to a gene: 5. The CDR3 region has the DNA TGTGCCAGCAGCGTAGCTTGGCAGGGGGCTAACTATGGCTACACCTTC. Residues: CASSVAWQGANYGYTF.

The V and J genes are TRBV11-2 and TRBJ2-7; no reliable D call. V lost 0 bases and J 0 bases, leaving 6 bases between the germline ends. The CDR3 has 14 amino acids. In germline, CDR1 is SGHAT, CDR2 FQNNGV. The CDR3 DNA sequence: TGTGCCAGCAGCTTAGATATACTCTCCTACGAGCAGTACTTC. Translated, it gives CASSLDILSYEQYF.

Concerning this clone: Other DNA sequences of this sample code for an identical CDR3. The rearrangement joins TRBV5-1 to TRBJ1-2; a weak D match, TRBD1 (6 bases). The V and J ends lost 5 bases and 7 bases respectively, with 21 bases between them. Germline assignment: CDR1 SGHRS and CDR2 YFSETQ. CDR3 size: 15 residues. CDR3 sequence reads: CASSREGGDEAGYTF. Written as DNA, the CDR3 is TGCGCCAGCAGTCGTGAAGGGGGGGATGAAGCTGGCTACACCTTC. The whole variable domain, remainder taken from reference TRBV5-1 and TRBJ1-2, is KAGVTQTPRYLIKTRGQQVTLSCSPISGHRSVSWYQQTPGQGLQFLFEYFSETQRNKGNFPGRFSGRQFSNSRSEMNVSTLELGDSALYLCASSREGGDEAGYTFGSGTRLTVV.

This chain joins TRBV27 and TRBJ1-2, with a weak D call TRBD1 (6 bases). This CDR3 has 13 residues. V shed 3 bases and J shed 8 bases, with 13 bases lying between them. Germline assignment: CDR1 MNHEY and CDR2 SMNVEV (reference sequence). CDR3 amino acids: CASSLNRVGGYTF. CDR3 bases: TGTGCCAGCAGTTTGAACAGGGTCGGAGGCTACACCTTC.

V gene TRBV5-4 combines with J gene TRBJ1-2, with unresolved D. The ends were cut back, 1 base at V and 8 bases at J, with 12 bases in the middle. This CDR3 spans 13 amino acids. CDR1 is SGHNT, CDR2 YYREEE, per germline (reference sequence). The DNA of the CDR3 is TGTGCCAGCAGCTTGCTAGTAGGGAGGGGCTACACCTTC. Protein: CASSLLVGRGYTF.

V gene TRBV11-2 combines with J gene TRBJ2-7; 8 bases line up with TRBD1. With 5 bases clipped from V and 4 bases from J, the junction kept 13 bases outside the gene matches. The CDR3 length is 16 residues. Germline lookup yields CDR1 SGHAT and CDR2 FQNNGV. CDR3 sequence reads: CASSPNRRTGLYEQYF. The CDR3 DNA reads TGTGCCAGCAGCCCAAATAGGCGGACAGGGCTTTACGAGCAGTACTTC.

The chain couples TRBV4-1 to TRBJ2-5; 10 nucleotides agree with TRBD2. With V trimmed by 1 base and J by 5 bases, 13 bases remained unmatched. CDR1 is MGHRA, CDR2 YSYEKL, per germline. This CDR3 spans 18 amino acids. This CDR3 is CASSQVPTSGANEETQYF. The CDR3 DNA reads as TGCGCCAGCAGCCAAGTTCCCACTAGCGGGGCTAATGAGGAGACCCAGTACTTC.

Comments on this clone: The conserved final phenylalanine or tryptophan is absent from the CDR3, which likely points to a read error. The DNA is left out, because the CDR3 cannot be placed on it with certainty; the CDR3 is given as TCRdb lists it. CDR3 amino acids: CASSLSRQGTVVL. The chain couples TRBV7-2 to TRBJ2-7; no check of the table's D call, TRBD1, against the DNA was made. CDR1 SGHTA and CDR2 FQGNSA come from the germline V gene. The CDR3 spans 13 amino acids, including both terminal residues.

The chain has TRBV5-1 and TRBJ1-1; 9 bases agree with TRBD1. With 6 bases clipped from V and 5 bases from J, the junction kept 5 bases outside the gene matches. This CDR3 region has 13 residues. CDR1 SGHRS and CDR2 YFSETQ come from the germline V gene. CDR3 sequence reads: CASTEQGATEAFF. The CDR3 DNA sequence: TGCGCCAGCACTGAACAGGGGGCTACTGAAGCTTTCTTT.